These 30 T cell receptor beta chains came from one sample sequenced in a study of blood T cell repertoires in COVID-19. TCRdb's table, derived via immunoSEQ multiplex PCR, lists solely in-frame clones and lacks some. The profile covers over 50,000 clones, with approximately 83% appearing a single time and about 14% taken by the ten largest. Input material: peripheral blood. These receptor sequences come from a human donor in a cohort sampled during active COVID-19.

This clone was picked up one time. CDR3 region: CASRGPGTSGRALDEQYF. In DNA form, the CDR3 reads TGCGCCAGCAGGGGACCAGGGACTAGCGGGAGGGCCCTCGACGAGCAGTACTTC. V gene TRBV4-1 combines with J gene TRBJ2-7; 16 bases fit TRBD2. Germline CDR1 reads MGHRA; CDR2 reads YSYEKL. V lost 6 bases to trimming and J lost 5 bases; unmatched junction nucleotides: 13. This CDR3 is built from 18 residues.

The chain recombines TRBV2 with TRBJ2-5, with 7 nucleotides matching TRBD1. Germline CDR1 reads SNHLY; CDR2 reads FYNNEI. Trimming cost V 5 bases and J 4 bases; bases outside gene matches: 4. This CDR3 has 13 residues. CDR3 coding DNA: TGTGCCAGCAGTAGACAGGGTCGAGAGACCCAGTACTTC. Encoded protein: CASSRQGRETQYF.

This clone has just a few counts. This chain connects TRBV19 to TRBJ2-7, with TRBD1 as a possible D gene (5 bases). Germline assignment: CDR1 LNHDA and CDR2 SQIVND (reference sequence). V lost 4 bases and J 4 bases, leaving 11 bases between the germline ends. The CDR3 is made up of 13 amino acids. The chain's CDR3 is CASSRQGAYEQYF. The CDR3 DNA reads as TGTGCCAGTAGTAGGCAGGGCGCTTACGAGCAGTACTTC.

The chain combines TRBV6-5 with TRBJ1-2, with 8 bases matching TRBD1. Germline assignment: CDR1 MNHEY and CDR2 SVGAGI. Trimming took 7 bases from V and 8 from J; bases not matched to a gene: 6. The CDR3 runs 12 residues. CDR3 DNA: TGTGCCAGCACCCAGACAGGGGCCGGCTACACCTTC. Translation: CASTQTGAGYTF.

The CDR3 DNA is TGTGCCAGCAGCTTCGATAGTTATGGAAACACCATATATTTT. Protein sequence: CASSFDSYGNTIYF. This sequence joins TRBV5-5 and TRBJ1-3; D is unresolved. Germline-derived CDR1 and CDR2 are SGHKS and YYEKEE (reference sequence). Trimming stripped 2 bases from V and 3 bases from J, with 9 bases between. The CDR3 spans 14 residues.

The chain carries TRBV2 and TRBJ1-2, with 9 bases aligning to TRBD1. In germline, CDR1 is SNHLY, CDR2 FYNNEI. The CDR3 covers 15 residues. With V trimmed by 7 bases and J by 2 bases, 8 bases remained unmatched. The DNA for the CDR3 is TGTGCCAGCACCGCACAGGGGGCGTCGAACTATGGCTACACCTTC. This codes for CASTAQGASNYGYTF. Filled out from reference TRBV2 and TRBJ1-2, the complete variable domain reads EPEVTQTPSHQVTQMGQEVILRCVPISNHLYFYWYRQILGQKVEFLVSFYNNEISEKSEIFDDQFSVERPDGSNFTLKIRSTKLEDSAMYFCASTAQGASNYGYTFGSGTRLTVV.

This chain connects TRBV5-1 to TRBJ2-7; TRBD1 matches 9 bases. Germline assignment: CDR1 SGHRS and CDR2 YFSETQ. V was clipped by 7 bases and J by 2 bases; unmatched bases: 10. This CDR3 spans 15 amino acids. The CDR3 loop reads CASGHPGQGTYEQYF. CDR3 sequence (DNA): TGCGCCAGCGGACATCCGGGACAGGGAACCTACGAGCAGTACTTC.

This clone was observed once. This sequence joins TRBV19 and TRBJ1-4; D is unresolved. V was pared by 7 bases and J by 8 bases, with 14 bases between. Germline V gene data show CDR1 as LNHDA and CDR2 as SQIVND (reference sequence). The CDR3 has 13 amino acids. Written as DNA, the CDR3 is TGTGCCAGTAACGCTGGCTTGTACGAAAAACTGTTTTTT. Protein product: CASNAGLYEKLFF.

This sequence joins TRBV28 and TRBJ1-2; TRBD1 matches at 7 bases. The CDR3 spans 14 residues. The germline gives CDR1 MDHEN, CDR2 SYDVKM. The J segment lost 4 bases and the V segment lost 6 bases, leaving 8 bases of the junction unmatched. In nucleotides, the CDR3 is TGTGCCAGCAGGACGGCAGGGGGTCGCTATGGCTACACCTTC. This codes for CASRTAGGRYGYTF.

The V and J genes are TRBV7-2 and TRBJ2-5; D gene uncertain. The V gene lost 3 bases and the J gene lost 5 bases, with 10 bases spanning the gap. The CDR3 has 13 amino acids. Germline V lookup: CDR1 SGHTA, CDR2 FQGNSA. This chain's CDR3 is CASSLSYGETQYF. CDR3 coding DNA: TGTGCCAGCAGCTTGTCTTACGGGGAGACCCAGTACTTC.

This clone showed up just a few times. The chain is built from TRBV5-1 and TRBJ1-6; D not resolved. The V end was cut by 7 bases, the J end by 9 bases, with 17 bases between. This CDR3 has 14 residues. Per the germline V gene, CDR1 is SGHRS and CDR2 is YFSETQ. The CDR3 region is CASSSGSPGSPLHF. The CDR3 DNA reads as TGCGCCAGCTCCTCTGGATCTCCGGGTTCACCCCTCCACTTT.

This chain joins TRBV2 and TRBJ2-7; D gene uncertain. CDR3 length: 11 residues. CDR1 and CDR2 from the germline V gene are SNHLY and FYNNEI. Between the trimmed V and J ends, which lost 4 bases and 6 bases, there was a span of 7 bases. CDR3 amino acids: CASSGRFEQYF. CDR3 DNA sequence: TGTGCCAGCAGTGGGCGGTTCGAGCAGTACTTC.

CDR3 loop: CASSLSGSYNEQFF. The DNA of the CDR3 is TGTGCCAGCAGTCTGAGCGGGAGCTACAATGAGCAGTTCTTC. The chain links TRBV28 to TRBJ2-1; 8 positions agree with TRBD2. CDR3 length: 14 residues. The trim removed 5 bases at V and 3 bases at J, leaving 3 bases unmatched. Looked up from germline, CDR1 is MDHEN and CDR2 is SYDVKM.

This rearrangement joins TRBV6-6 to TRBJ2-5; 7 bases align to TRBD2. CDR1 is MNHNY and CDR2 is SVGAGI in the germline V gene (reference sequence). The trim removed 6 bases at V and 4 bases at J, leaving 8 bases unmatched. The CDR3 extends over 14 amino acids. In DNA form, the CDR3 reads TGTGCCAGCAGACGGGGGGAGATGGGAGAGACCCAGTACTTC. Translated, it gives CASRRGEMGETQYF.

The chain is built from TRBV6-5 and TRBJ1-4; a weak D match, TRBD1 (5 bases). CDR1 and CDR2 from the germline V gene are MNHEY and SVGAGI. V lost 7 bases to trimming and J lost 8 bases, with 14 bases between them. CDR3 size: 13 residues. The CDR3 protein is CASKGSGGEKLFF. The DNA of the CDR3 is TGTGCCAGCAAAGGGTCGGGGGGAGAAAAACTGTTTTTT.

V usage is TRBV5-1 and J usage is TRBJ2-5; D call uncertain. CDR1 is SGHRS, CDR2 YFSETQ, per germline. Trimming removed 0 bases from V and 1 base from J, with 7 bases in between. This CDR3 comprises 14 residues. The CDR3 nucleotides read TGCGCCAGCAGCTTGGGTGGCGGCCAAGAGACCCAGTACTTC. Protein product: CASSLGGGQETQYF.

V is TRBV28 and J is TRBJ1-3; D is unresolved. Trimming stripped 8 bases from V and 3 bases from J, with 14 bases between. The CDR3 contains 14 residues. Looked up from germline, CDR1 is MDHEN and CDR2 is SYDVKM. Here the CDR3 DNA reads TGTGCCAGCTCCCTACCAGGCGATGGAAACACCATATATTTT. Translating gives CASSLPGDGNTIYF.

The CDR3 sequence is CASSKSGLSGNTIYF. The CDR3 DNA follows: TGTGCCAGCAGTAAATCGGGACTGTCTGGAAACACCATATATTTT. V and J are TRBV6-6 and TRBJ1-3, with TRBD1 as a possible D gene (5 bases). V lost 5 bases to trimming and J lost 1 base, with 12 bases between them. There are 15 residues in the CDR3. CDR1 and CDR2 (germline): MNHNY, SVGAGI (reference sequence).

In this sample, this clone turned up once. J is TRBJ2-7 and V is TRBV9, with 7 bases fitting TRBD1. The junction had 2 bases not matched to a gene; V was cut back by 3 bases and J by 5 bases. The germline V gene encodes CDR1 SGDLS and CDR2 YYNGEE. The CDR3 has 12 amino acids. CDR3 nucleotides: TGTGCCAGCAGCGGGACAGGACACGAGCAGTACTTC. Translated: CASSGTGHEQYF.

V gene TRBV3-1 (or the pseudogene TRBV3-2) combines with J gene TRBJ1-2, with D maybe TRBD1 (6 bases). V dropped 3 bases and J dropped 6 bases, with 11 bases sitting between them. Germline V gene data show CDR1 as LGHDT and CDR2 as YNNKEL (reference sequence). The CDR3 runs to 13 residues. The CDR3 is CASSHHRVNGYTF. In DNA, the CDR3 is TGTGCCAGCAGCCACCACAGGGTTAATGGCTACACCTTC.

The rearrangement joins TRBV7-9 to TRBJ2-6, with 7 bases identical to TRBD1. CDR3 length equals 17 residues. Germline lookup yields CDR1 SEHNR and CDR2 FQNEAQ (reference sequence). V trimming: 6 bases; J trimming: 1 base; junction bases outside the gene matches: 9. CDR3 region: CASRETGTASGANVLTF. Written as DNA, the CDR3 is TGTGCCAGCAGGGAAACCGGGACAGCTTCTGGGGCCAACGTCCTGACTTTC.

The rearrangement uses TRBV5-1 and TRBJ2-7; TRBD2 aligns across 8 bases. This CDR3 has 15 amino acids. The junction had 12 bases not matched to a gene; V was cut back by 3 bases and J by 7 bases. Germline CDR1 SGHRS, CDR2 YFSETQ. This chain's CDR3 is CASSSSPGGPREQYF. The CDR3 nucleotides read TGCGCCAGCAGCTCGTCCCCGGGAGGGCCAAGGGAGCAGTACTTC. The variable domain in full, completed from reference TRBV5-1 and TRBJ2-7, reads KAGVTQTPRYLIKTRGQQVTLSCSPISGHRSVSWYQQTPGQGLQFLFEYFSETQRNKGNFPGRFSGRQFSNSRSEMNVSTLELGDSALYLCASSSSPGGPREQYFGPGTRLTVT.

J is TRBJ1-1 and V is TRBV27; tentatively, D is TRBD1 (5 bases). Trimming shortened V by 5 bases and J by 4 bases, and 11 bases separated the two germline ends. Germline V gene data show CDR1 as MNHEY and CDR2 as SMNVEV (reference sequence). The CDR3 consists of 13 residues. CDR3 sequence (DNA): TGTGCCAGCAGTCCGACAGTACGCACTGAAGCTTTCTTT. Translated, it gives CASSPTVRTEAFF.

The table lists this clone with a few counts. J is TRBJ1-4 and V is TRBV7-9; the match to TRBD1 covers 12 bases. CDR3 size: 18 residues. Trimming removed 4 bases from V and 7 bases from J; junction bases left unmatched: 13. Germline CDR1 and CDR2: SEHNR and FQNEAQ (reference sequence). This CDR3 reads CASSSTVGQGAGAEKLFF. The CDR3 DNA is TGTGCCAGCAGCTCAACGGTGGGACAGGGGGCGGGAGCTGAAAAACTGTTTTTT.

The chain joins TRBV7-6 to TRBJ2-1; 9 bases agree with TRBD2. This CDR3 has 16 residues. The V gene's germline CDR1 is SGHVS and CDR2 FNYEAQ. V was clipped by 4 bases and J by 3 bases; unmatched bases: 7. The CDR3 nucleotides are TGTGCCAGCAGCTACGTAGCGGGAGACATCTACAATGAGCAGTTCTTC. The encoded protein is CASSYVAGDIYNEQFF. The whole variable domain, filled in from reference TRBV7-6 and TRBJ2-1, reads GAGVSQSPRYKVTKRGQDVALRCDPISGHVSLYWYRQALGQGPEFLTYFNYEAQQDKSGLPNDRFSAERPEGSISTLTIQRTEQRDSAMYRCASSYVAGDIYNEQFFGPGTRLTVL.

The CDR3 region has the DNA TGTGCCAGCTCACCACCGGGACAGGGCTTGGGTGAAAAACTGTTTTTT. Its translation: CASSPPGQGLGEKLFF. V gene TRBV18 combines with J gene TRBJ1-4; 9 nucleotides line up with TRBD1. Losses at the gene ends were 0 bases for V and 7 bases for J; bases not matched to a gene: 6. This CDR3 contains 16 residues. CDR1 is KGHSH, CDR2 LQKENI, per germline.

V usage is TRBV18 and J usage is TRBJ2-2, with TRBD2 matching over 9 bases. CDR3 size: 16 residues. V shed 5 bases and J 2 bases; nucleotides not matched to a gene: 6. From germline, CDR1 is KGHSH and CDR2 LQKENI. CDR3 DNA sequence: TGTGCCAGCTCAGGATCTAGCGGGACCAACACCGGGGAGCTGTTTTTT. This encodes CASSGSSGTNTGELFF.

The chain joins TRBV27 to TRBJ1-2, with 7 bases identical to TRBD1. V was clipped by 2 bases and J by 4 bases; unmatched bases: 4. Germline V gene lookup returns CDR1 MNHEY and CDR2 SMNVEV (reference sequence). This CDR3 contains 14 residues. The CDR3 DNA reads as TGTGCCAGCAGTTTAGGAGGGGGCAGCTATGGCTACACCTTC. It specifies CASSLGGGSYGYTF.

DNA of the CDR3: TGTGCCAGCAGCCAGACACAGGGGGCAGGTGGCTACACCTTC. This sequence encodes CASSQTQGAGGYTF. The chain employs TRBV3-1 (or the pseudogene TRBV3-2) and TRBJ1-2, with TRBD1 matching 9 bases. V lost 3 bases and J lost 7; bases outside the gene matches: 6. The germline V gene encodes CDR1 LGHDT and CDR2 YNNKEL (reference sequence). This CDR3 is built from 14 residues.

The chain's CDR3 is CASSHRQGGNTEAFF. CDR3 bases: TGTGCCAGCAGCCACCGACAGGGAGGGAACACTGAAGCTTTCTTT. This sequence joins TRBV9 and TRBJ1-1; TRBD1 aligns across 7 bases. Germline lookup yields CDR1 SGDLS and CDR2 YYNGEE. CDR3 size: 15 residues. V shed 4 bases, J shed 1 base, and the junction held 7 bases outside the gene matches.